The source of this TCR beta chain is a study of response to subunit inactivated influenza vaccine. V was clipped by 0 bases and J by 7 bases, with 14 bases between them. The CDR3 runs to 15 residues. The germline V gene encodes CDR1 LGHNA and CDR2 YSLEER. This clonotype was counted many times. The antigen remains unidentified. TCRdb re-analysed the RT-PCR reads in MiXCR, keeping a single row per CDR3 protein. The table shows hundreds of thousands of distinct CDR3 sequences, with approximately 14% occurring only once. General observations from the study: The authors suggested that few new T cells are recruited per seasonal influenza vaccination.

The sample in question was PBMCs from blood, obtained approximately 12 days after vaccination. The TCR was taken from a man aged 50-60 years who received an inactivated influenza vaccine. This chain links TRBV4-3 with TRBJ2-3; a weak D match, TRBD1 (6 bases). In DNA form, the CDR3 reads TGCGCCAGCAGCCAAGATTGGGACAACTCCTATACGCAGTATTTT. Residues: CASSQDWDNSYTQYF.